Listed here are 7 T cell receptor beta chains from one sample, sequenced in a study of shared clonotypes between healthy human individuals. The method was immunoSEQ multiplex PCR; TCRdb's version includes in-frame clones alone and lacks a portion of them. The table has millions of clones, about 93% seen once; the top ten hold 1.5% to 2%. Naive CD8 cells lacked CD45RO, underwent positive selection for CCR7 and left out terminally differentiated effector memory CD45RA+ cells. The sequencing sample was made of naive CD8+ T cells from PBMCs. The receptors here all came from a man aged 18 to 30 in good health. Some clones in this sample may be carry-over from other donors' samples.

This chain connects TRBV7-9 to TRBJ2-1, with 9 nucleotides matching TRBD2. Germline CDR1 and CDR2: SEHNR and FQNEAQ (reference sequence). Trimming took 4 bases from V and 1 from J; bases not matched to a gene: 5. The CDR3 sequence is 16 residues long. Here the CDR3 DNA reads TGTGCCAGCAGCTCCTCTAGCGGGGCTTCCTACAATGAGCAGTTCTTC. It encodes CASSSSSGASYNEQFF.

This chain connects TRBV6-7 to TRBJ2-5; 7 bases agree with TRBD1. TRBV6-7 is classed as an ORF, of uncertain function. V lost 0 bases and J lost 1; bases outside the gene matches: 14. The CDR3 covers 19 residues. CDR3 coding DNA: TGTGCCAGCAGTTACTCCGTCTTTGGGACAGTACAGTTCCAAGAGACCCAGTACTTC. Amino acids: CASSYSVFGTVQFQETQYF.

The rearrangement links TRBV4-1 to TRBJ2-4, with 7 positions matching TRBD2. With V trimmed by 4 bases and J by 0 bases, 6 bases remained unmatched. Germline CDR1 and CDR2: MGHRA and YSYEKL. The length of the CDR3 is 16 residues. The CDR3 here is CASSLGRGPAKNIQYF. CDR3 nucleotide sequence: TGCGCCAGCAGCCTGGGGAGGGGCCCAGCCAAAAACATTCAGTACTTC.

The chain links TRBV13 to TRBJ2-1, with TRBD1 as a possible D gene (6 bases). V was clipped by 1 base and J by 0 bases, with 16 bases between them. This CDR3 is 18 amino acids long. CDR1 is PRHDT and CDR2 is FYEKMQ in the germline V gene (reference sequence). The CDR3 DNA reads as TGTGCCAGCAGCTTAGAAGCAGGGGAAGGATTCTCCTACAATGAGCAGTTCTTC. It translates to CASSLEAGEGFSYNEQFF. The whole variable domain, filled in from reference TRBV13 and TRBJ2-1, reads AAGVIQSPRHLIKEKRETATLKCYPIPRHDTVYWYQQGPGQDPQFLISFYEKMQSDKGSIPDRFSAQQFSDYHSELNMSSLELGDSALYFCASSLEAGEGFSYNEQFFGPGTRLTVL.

Regarding this clone: Other DNA sequences within the sample encode an identical CDR3. The genes are TRBV28 and TRBJ2-3; 7 positions agree with TRBD2. The V gene end was trimmed by 6 bases and the J gene end by 1 base; junction bases not matched to a gene: 4. The CDR3 is made up of 14 amino acids. Germline loops: CDR1 MDHEN, CDR2 SYDVKM. The CDR3 region is CASSRTSGTDTQYF. The CDR3 DNA reads as TGTGCCAGCAGCCGCACTAGCGGCACAGATACGCAGTATTTT.

The chain combines TRBV5-8 with TRBJ2-7; 9 positions agree with TRBD2. CDR1 SGHTS and CDR2 YDEGEE come from the germline V gene. The V gene end was trimmed by 2 bases and the J gene end by 4 bases; junction bases not matched to a gene: 10. This CDR3 has 16 amino acids. The CDR3 nucleotides read TGTGCCAGCAGCTTAAACGGAGTAGCGGGAGTGTACGAGCAGTACTTC. The encoded protein is CASSLNGVAGVYEQYF.

The genes are TRBV7-9 and TRBJ2-5; TRBD2 matches 13 bases. This CDR3 has 15 residues. Trimming at V came to 2 bases and at J to 5 bases, leaving 2 bases not matched to a gene. From germline, CDR1 is SEHNR and CDR2 FQNEAQ (reference sequence). The CDR3 loop reads CASSLTSGRAETQYF. The CDR3 DNA is TGTGCCAGCAGCTTAACTAGCGGGAGGGCTGAGACCCAGTACTTC.